The 32 T cell receptor beta chains given below trace back to one sample, sequenced in a study of Ad26.COV2.S vaccination and SARS-CoV-2 variants. Produced via immunoSEQ multiplex PCR; TCRdb's table is partial and in-frame only. This table has approximately 480,000 clones, roughly 85% appearing once. Treatment meaning: around 19 received Ad26.COV2.S at low or high dose, single or two shots; 5 received placebo; per-sample allocation not given. Each sample was drawn 63 days after the first injection (of vaccine or placebo). The sample was peripheral blood, taken in a trial of Ad26.COV2.S vaccine versus placebo. These receptors all stem from a person aged 18-60 years who received the Ad26.COV2.S COVID-19 vaccine or a placebo.

V gene TRBV10-3 combines with J gene TRBJ2-1, with 7 bases lining up with TRBD1. CDR3 size: 17 residues. J gave up 0 bases and V 4 bases, and 9 bases lay outside the gene matches. The germline gives CDR1 ENHRY, CDR2 SYGVKD. The CDR3 sequence is CAISGPGQPSSYNEQFF. CDR3 coding DNA: TGTGCCATCAGTGGCCCGGGACAGCCAAGCTCCTACAATGAGCAGTTCTTC.

V usage is TRBV28 and J usage is TRBJ2-7; no firm D call. The length of the CDR3 is 13 residues. V lost 6 bases to trimming and J lost 3 bases, with 12 bases between them. Germline CDR1 is MDHEN and CDR2 is SYDVKM. Written as DNA, the CDR3 is TGTGCCAGCAGAAAAGGACCGTACTACGAGCAGTACTTC. Protein product: CASRKGPYYEQYF. The whole variable domain, remainder taken from reference TRBV28 and TRBJ2-7, is DVKVTQSSRYLVKRTGEKVFLECVQDMDHENMFWYRQDPGLGLRLIYFSYDVKMKEKGDIPEGYSVSREKKERFSLILESASTNQTSMYLCASRKGPYYEQYFGPGTRLTVT.

The chain has TRBV4-2 and TRBJ1-2; D is possibly TRBD1 (6 bases). CDR1 is LGHNA, CDR2 YNFKEQ, per germline. The CDR3 is 15 residues long. V shed 1 base and J shed 7 bases, with 16 bases lying between them. The CDR3 DNA is TGTGCCAGCAGCCAAGTCAGCAGGGGAGAAGGTGGCTACACCTTC. Translating it yields CASSQVSRGEGGYTF.

This sequence joins TRBV6-2 or TRBV6-3 and TRBJ1-1; 8 nucleotides line up with TRBD1. CDR1 and CDR2 (germline): MNHEY, SVGEGT. V shed 6 bases and J 8 bases; nucleotides not matched to a gene: 5. The CDR3 is 12 amino acids. The CDR3: CASSWTGKEAFF. The CDR3 nucleotides are TGTGCCAGCAGCTGGACAGGGAAGGAAGCTTTCTTT.

This chain joins TRBV11-2 and TRBJ1-3; no firm D call. The CDR3 has 16 amino acids. Germline V lookup: CDR1 SGHAT, CDR2 FQNNGV. V lost 1 base, J lost 7 bases, and 17 bases lay in between. CDR3 in amino acids: CASSLVAVSTRNTIYF. CDR3 DNA: TGTGCCAGCAGCTTAGTGGCGGTTTCTACGAGGAACACCATATATTTT.

This clone was detected only once. J is TRBJ2-5 and V is TRBV3-1 (or the pseudogene TRBV3-2); D gene ambiguous. CDR1 is LGHDT, CDR2 YNNKEL, per germline (reference sequence). This CDR3 region has 13 residues. Trimming shortened V by 7 bases and J by 0 bases, and 9 bases separated the two germline ends. CDR3 residues: CASTTVYQETQYF. In nucleotides, the CDR3 is TGTGCCAGCACGACCGTCTACCAAGAGACCCAGTACTTC.

V gene TRBV24-1 combines with J gene TRBJ2-3; D remains unclear. This CDR3 has 12 residues. V gave up 1 base and J gave up 5 bases, with 3 bases separating them. Germline lookup yields CDR1 KGHDR and CDR2 SFDVKD. CDR3 loop: CATSDLRDTQYF. The CDR3 DNA sequence: TGTGCCACCAGTGATTTAAGAGATACGCAGTATTTT.

The chain combines TRBV28 with TRBJ2-4; the match to TRBD1 covers 8 bases. There are 16 residues in the CDR3. CDR1 MDHEN and CDR2 SYDVKM come from the germline V gene. The trim removed 5 bases at V and 9 bases at J, leaving 15 bases unmatched. The CDR3 reads CASSTRSGTGWVIQYF. CDR3 DNA: TGTGCCAGCAGTACTCGCTCCGGGACAGGCTGGGTCATTCAGTACTTC.

V is TRBV24-1 and J is TRBJ2-1; D may correspond to TRBD1 or TRBD2 (5 bases each). Germline values: CDR1 KGHDR, CDR2 SFDVKD. This CDR3 contains 14 residues. The CDR3 coding sequence is TGTGCTTCCGGCCCAGGGAGCTCCTACAATGAGCAGTTCTTC. Its translation: CASGPGSSYNEQFF.

This clone appeared a few times. V gene TRBV27 combines with J gene TRBJ2-7, with 8 nucleotides matching TRBD2. The CDR3 extends over 15 amino acids. The germline gives CDR1 MNHEY, CDR2 SMNVEV (reference sequence). Trimming at V came to 2 bases and at J to 3 bases, leaving 6 bases not matched to a gene. The CDR3 here is CASSLRGSGNYEQYF. CDR3 DNA sequence: TGTGCCAGCAGTTTAAGGGGTAGCGGGAACTACGAGCAGTACTTC.

This clone has just one count. The chain has TRBV5-1 and TRBJ1-5, with D uncertain. Germline V gene sequence: CDR1 SGHRS, CDR2 YFSETQ. The CDR3 is 13 amino acids. The germline V and J ends were trimmed by 3 bases and 9 bases, with 13 bases remaining between them. In nucleotides, the CDR3 is TGCGCCAGCAGCTCGATGGGTCAAGGGCCCCAGCATTTT. Protein: CASSSMGQGPQHF.

The gene calls are TRBV20-1 and TRBJ1-1; D unresolved. Trimming removed 3 bases from V and 2 bases from J, with 4 bases in between. Germline V gene sequence: CDR1 DFQATT, CDR2 SNEGSKA (reference sequence). This CDR3 is 11 amino acids long. The CDR3 DNA sequence: TGCAGTGCTAGCAGCAACACTGAAGCTTTCTTT. This encodes CSASSNTEAFF.

The rearrangement joins TRBV4-3 to TRBJ1-1, with D uncertain. Deletions cut 1 base from V and 0 bases from J, with 9 bases between. Germline V gene sequence: CDR1 LGHNA, CDR2 YSLEER. This CDR3 region has 15 residues. Here the CDR3 reads CASSQGRRVNTEAFF. The CDR3 DNA reads as TGCGCCAGCAGCCAAGGACGTCGGGTGAACACTGAAGCTTTCTTT.

V usage is TRBV29-1 and J usage is TRBJ2-1, with 10 bases matching TRBD1. CDR1 is SQVTM, CDR2 ANQGSEA, per germline. CDR3 length equals 15 residues. V shed 2 bases, J shed 5 bases, and the junction held 6 bases outside the gene matches. The CDR3 reads CSVEPGTGVNNEQFF. CDR3 in DNA: TGCAGCGTTGAACCCGGGACAGGGGTTAACAATGAGCAGTTCTTC.

The chain uses TRBV2 and TRBJ2-1; 9 bases match TRBD2. Germline V gene lookup returns CDR1 SNHLY and CDR2 FYNNEI. The V segment lost 7 bases and the J segment 3 bases; nucleotides outside the gene matches: 4. The length of the CDR3 is 14 residues. The CDR3 region has the DNA TGTGCCAGCACCCCGACTAGCGGCTACAATGAGCAGTTCTTC. Its protein product is CASTPTSGYNEQFF.

This chain links TRBV6-5 with TRBJ2-2; 7 bases match TRBD2. The V segment lost 8 bases and the J segment 4 bases; nucleotides outside the gene matches: 4. CDR1 is MNHEY, CDR2 SVGAGI, per germline. The CDR3 is 13 amino acids. CDR3 in amino acids: CASQREPTGELFF. CDR3 DNA: TGTGCCAGCCAGCGGGAACCCACCGGGGAGCTGTTTTTT.

This clone was seen a single time. Other DNA sequences from this sample encode an identical CDR3 as well. The chain uses TRBV29-1 and TRBJ1-1, with 8 nucleotides matching TRBD1. The J segment lost 2 bases and the V segment lost 7 bases, leaving 6 bases of the junction unmatched. The CDR3 extends over 13 amino acids. CDR1 and CDR2 from the germline V gene are SQVTM and ANQGSEA. The CDR3 protein is CSAGQGPNTEAFF. The CDR3 DNA reads as TGCAGCGCCGGACAGGGACCTAACACTGAAGCTTTCTTT.

The rearrangement uses TRBV7-2 and TRBJ1-2; unclear D gene. Trimming cost V 2 bases and J 6 bases, with 10 bases left between them. The CDR3 contains 13 residues. The germline gives CDR1 SGHTA, CDR2 FQGNSA. CDR3 in amino acids: CASSLYGPDGYTF. For the CDR3, the DNA is TGTGCCAGCAGCTTATACGGGCCCGATGGCTACACCTTC.

On this clone itself: In the same sample, other DNA sequences code for this CDR3. The chain combines TRBV9 with TRBJ2-3; no definite D call. Germline CDR1 SGDLS, CDR2 YYNGEE. This CDR3 has 14 amino acids. V lost 0 bases and J lost 2, with 7 bases in between. The CDR3 region is CASSVVDTTDTQYF. As DNA, the CDR3 is TGTGCCAGCAGCGTAGTAGACACCACAGATACGCAGTATTTT.

This sequence joins TRBV7-2 and TRBJ2-1; 9 bases align to TRBD2. V shed 5 bases and J 9 bases; nucleotides not matched to a gene: 14. The CDR3 spans 16 residues. Per the germline V gene, CDR1 is SGHTA and CDR2 is FQGNSA. CDR3 protein: CASSPSLAGGPIEQFF. CDR3 DNA: TGTGCCAGCAGCCCTTCTTTGGCGGGAGGGCCTATTGAGCAGTTCTTC.

This rearrangement joins TRBV19 to TRBJ2-1, with 11 positions matching TRBD2. V shed 5 bases, J shed 6 bases, and the junction held 21 bases outside the gene matches. The CDR3 sequence is 20 residues long. Looked up from germline, CDR1 is LNHDA and CDR2 is SQIVND (reference sequence). This CDR3 reads CASSADRDSPGLAAFNEQFF. The CDR3, as DNA: TGTGCCAGTAGTGCAGACCGGGACAGCCCGGGACTAGCGGCATTCAATGAGCAGTTCTTC.

This sequence joins TRBV7-9 and TRBJ1-4; D unresolved. V was clipped by 1 base and J by 4 bases, with 7 bases between them. The CDR3 is 14 amino acids. Germline V gene sequence: CDR1 SEHNR, CDR2 FQNEAQ (reference sequence). CDR3 DNA: TGTGCCAGCAGCTTAGGTTCTAGTAATGAAAAACTGTTTTTT. This translates into CASSLGSSNEKLFF.

This chain joins TRBV30 and TRBJ2-4; TRBD2 agrees at 10 bases. The V gene end was trimmed by 5 bases and the J gene end by 1 base; junction bases not matched to a gene: 14. The CDR3 sequence is 18 residues long. Germline assignment: CDR1 GTSNPN and CDR2 SVGIG (reference sequence). Written as DNA, the CDR3 is TGTGCCTGGGCCCCAGCGGGAGGGCCGTGGGGGGCCAAAAACATTCAGTACTTC. Translated: CAWAPAGGPWGAKNIQYF.

V gene TRBV11-2 combines with J gene TRBJ2-2; D call uncertain. Trimming left V 3 bases short and J 4 bases short, with 6 bases between. The germline gives CDR1 SGHAT, CDR2 FQNNGV. This CDR3 region has 13 residues. The CDR3 DNA is TGTGCCAGCAGCTTCTGGGGCACCGGGGAGCTGTTTTTT. It specifies CASSFWGTGELFF.

The chain uses TRBV6-2 or TRBV6-3 and TRBJ2-3; D is possibly TRBD2 (6 bases). CDR1 MNHEY and CDR2 SVGEGT come from the germline V gene. V was trimmed by 0 bases and J by 3 bases, leaving 19 bases between them. The CDR3 totals 18 residues. The CDR3 region has the DNA TGTGCCAGCAGTTACTCCCCCTACGGGAGCCCCCCAACAGATACGCAGTATTTT. This encodes CASSYSPYGSPPTDTQYF.

This chain joins TRBV9 and TRBJ2-5, with 7 bases lining up with TRBD2. V lost 0 bases to trimming and J lost 4 bases; unmatched junction nucleotides: 6. The CDR3 has 15 amino acids. Germline lookup yields CDR1 SGDLS and CDR2 YYNGEE. This CDR3 reads CASSVVGGGRETQYF. As DNA, the CDR3 is TGTGCCAGCAGCGTAGTGGGGGGAGGGCGAGAGACCCAGTACTTC. Supplemented by reference TRBV9 and TRBJ2-5, the full variable domain reads DSGVTQTPKHLITATGQRVTLRCSPRSGDLSVYWYQQSLDQGLQFLIQYYNGEERAKGNILERFSAQQFPDLHSELNLSSLELGDSALYFCASSVVGGGRETQYFGPGTRLLVL.

The chain recombines TRBV27 with TRBJ1-6; D remains ambiguous. Germline lookup yields CDR1 MNHEY and CDR2 SMNVEV (reference sequence). V lost 6 bases, J lost 8 bases, and 8 bases lay in between. CDR3 length equals 12 residues. In DNA, the CDR3 is TGTGCCAGCAGAGGGTTTGATTCACCCCTCCACTTT. Residues: CASRGFDSPLHF.

The rearrangement uses TRBV28 and TRBJ1-1; the D is unclear. Trimming took off 3 bases at V and 1 base at J, with 3 bases between the two ends. There are 12 residues in the CDR3. Per germline, CDR1 MDHEN and CDR2 SYDVKM. The CDR3 sequence: CASSFWNTEAFF. The DNA for the CDR3 is TGTGCCAGCAGTTTTTGGAACACTGAAGCTTTCTTT.

The J gene is TRBJ2-2, the V gene TRBV10-3; no clear D gene. Trimming pared 6 bases from V and 5 bases from J, leaving 13 bases between. There are 14 residues in the CDR3. Germline V gene data show CDR1 as ENHRY and CDR2 as SYGVKD. The CDR3 protein is CAISVDHSTGELFF. CDR3 coding DNA: TGTGCCATCAGCGTGGACCACTCAACCGGGGAGCTGTTTTTT.

The chain recombines TRBV2 with TRBJ1-6, with TRBD1 identical over 8 bases. CDR3 length: 15 residues. The V gene end was trimmed by 6 bases and the J gene end by 6 bases; junction bases not matched to a gene: 7. Germline-derived CDR1 and CDR2 are SNHLY and FYNNEI. The CDR3 protein is CASRPQGATNSPLHF. As DNA, the CDR3 is TGTGCCAGCAGGCCGCAGGGGGCGACTAATTCACCCCTCCACTTT.

The chain has TRBV30 and TRBJ2-3; 12 nucleotides line up with TRBD2. The germline V gene encodes CDR1 GTSNPN and CDR2 SVGIG (reference sequence). The CDR3 length is 17 residues. V shed 5 bases, J shed 2 bases, and the junction held 11 bases outside the gene matches. The CDR3 nucleotides are TGTGCCTGGGCCTCCGGGCTAGCGGGAGGGCCCACAGATACGCAGTATTTT. Its protein is CAWASGLAGGPTDTQYF.

The V and J genes are TRBV4-3 and TRBJ1-2, with 7 bases identical to TRBD1. Germline V gene lookup returns CDR1 LGHNA and CDR2 YSLEER. This CDR3 contains 15 residues. The J segment lost 4 bases and the V segment lost 1 base, leaving 6 bases of the junction unmatched. The CDR3 region is CASSQGQGLGYGYTF. In DNA form, the CDR3 reads TGCGCCAGCAGCCAAGGACAGGGTCTAGGCTATGGCTACACCTTC.